One T cell receptor beta chain is described in this entry. Its antigen is not known. Losses at the gene ends were 6 bases for V and 4 bases for J; bases not matched to a gene: 11. This CDR3 has 15 amino acids. The germline V gene encodes CDR1 SGHNT and CDR2 YYREEE (reference sequence). The data derive from a study of breast tumors, draining lymph nodes, adjacent tissues. TCRdb reprocessed the multiplex PCR reads with MiXCR, giving one entry per CDR3 protein. This sample yields 200,000 to 300,000 distinct CDR3 sequences, of which 30% are seen a single time; more than 0.95% belongs to the top ten. Breast cancer patients provided tissue from their axillary draining lymph nodes. Regarding the study as a whole: Tumor TCR diversity was below lymph nodes but above nontumor tissue. Tumor and nontumor repertoires were significantly more similar in luminal-like than in basal-like breast cancer.

The sequence was obtained from a female donor with breast cancer. Some clones in this sample may be carry-over from other donors' samples. This chain links TRBV5-4 with TRBJ2-7; 9 bases line up with TRBD2. Sequencing was carried out using axillary lymph node tissue. CDR3 in amino acids: CASTRRGSGGYEQYF. CDR3 nucleotide sequence: TGTGCCAGCACACGGAGGGGGAGCGGGGGGTACGAGCAGTACTTC.